The 22 T cell receptor beta chains given below trace back to one sample, sequenced in a study of T cells in women clearing cervical HPV infection. Produced via immunoSEQ multiplex PCR; TCRdb's table is partial and in-frame only. The clone table shows over 30,000 clones, with the ten largest holding around 4.5%. The sequenced sample consisted of blood buffy coat. These receptors all come from a woman aged 18-70 years with a cervical HPV16 infection that either progressed to CIN3+ or cleared (not recorded which).

To note about this clone: The read ends 3 residues before the CDR3 terminus; that terminus is restored from the germline J gene. The rearrangement uses TRBV19 and TRBJ2-5, with D possibly being TRBD1 (6 bases). Per the germline V gene, CDR1 is LNHDA and CDR2 is SQIVND (reference sequence). The CDR3 covers 15 residues. V lost 1 base, J lost 5 bases, and 14 bases lay in between. The CDR3: CASSIAYREIETQYF. The DNA read from the CDR3 is TGTGCCAGTAGTATAGCGTACAGGGAGATTGAGACC.

Notes on this clone: Read data end 3 residues before the CDR3 end; the end is taken from the germline J gene. The chain has TRBV5-1 and TRBJ2-5, with 8 nucleotides matching TRBD1. Germline CDR1 and CDR2: SGHRS and YFSETQ. The trim removed 6 bases at V and 5 bases at J, leaving 9 bases unmatched. The CDR3 has 14 residues. The CDR3 bases that were read are TGCGCCAGCACCGCGGGACAGGAGGGCGAGACC. As protein: CASTAGQEGET. From start to end, the CDR3 is CASTAGQEGETQYF.

CDR3 sequence: CASSSGDRSYNEQFF. CDR3 bases read: TGTGCCAGCTCGTCGGGGGATCGCTCCTACAATGAG. This chain connects TRBV7-2 to TRBJ2-1, with a weak D call TRBD2 (6 bases). The CDR3 is cut off 3 residues early in the read; its end comes from the germline J gene. Deletions cut 8 bases from V and 0 bases from J, with 14 bases between. Germline V CDR1 and CDR2: SGHTA, FQGNSA. This CDR3 has 15 residues.

In regard to this clone: The read is 3 residues too short to cover the CDR3 end, so that end is filled in from the germline J gene. The chain joins TRBV19 to TRBJ2-5, with 8 bases aligning to TRBD1. This CDR3 has 15 amino acids. Germline CDR1 and CDR2: LNHDA and SQIVND (reference sequence). J lost 5 bases, V lost 5 bases, and 10 bases had no gene match. The CDR3 sequence: CASSSLQGVVETQYF. The sequenced part of the CDR3 DNA is TGTGCCAGTAGTTCCCTACAGGGGGTGGTTGAGACC.

A remark on this clone: The read gets to within 3 residues of the CDR3 end, and the germline J gene fills in the rest. This chain connects TRBV2 to TRBJ2-3; 7 positions match TRBD1. The ends lost 7 bases at V and 0 bases at J; junction bases unmatched: 4. Germline CDR1 is SNHLY and CDR2 is FYNNEI. The CDR3 runs to 14 residues. CDR3 protein: CASNRGQSTDTQYF. CDR3 bases read: TGTGCCAGCAACAGGGGACAGAGCACAGATACG.

On this clone itself: The read halts 3 residues ahead of the CDR3 end, with the missing end drawn from the germline J gene. The V and J genes are TRBV6-4 and TRBJ2-1; 13 nucleotides agree with TRBD2. The germline gives CDR1 MRHNA, CDR2 SNTAGT. V gave up 6 bases and J gave up 9 bases; unmatched junction bases: 8. The CDR3 spans 15 residues. CDR3 bases read: TGTGCCAGCAGCTACACTAGCGGGGGGGCTATTGAG. Amino acids: CASSYTSGGAIE. The whole CDR3 region reads CASSYTSGGAIEQFF.

Details on this clone: The observed sequence ends 3 residues before the CDR3 terminus, with the missing tail filled in from the germline J gene. The chain recombines TRBV6-1 with TRBJ1-5, with 7 nucleotides matching TRBD1. V gave up 2 bases and J gave up 5 bases; unmatched junction bases: 6. The length of the CDR3 is 15 residues. Germline lookup yields CDR1 MNHNS and CDR2 SASEGT. Partial CDR3 DNA: TGTGCCAGCAGTGAAAGGGGGCAGGCCTATCAGCCC. Translated: CASSERGQAYQP. In full, the CDR3 is CASSERGQAYQPQHF.

Worth noting for this clone: Read coverage stops 3 residues before the CDR3 terminus; the germline J gene supplies the remainder. This chain links TRBV20-1 with TRBJ2-7, with a tentative D call TRBD2 (5 bases). V lost 2 bases and J lost 5, with 19 bases in between. CDR1 DFQATT and CDR2 SNEGSKA come from the germline V gene (reference sequence). CDR3 size: 15 residues. The covered CDR3 bases are TGCAGTGCTAGACCCGGGGATGGGGATTCCGACGAG. Protein sequence: CSARPGDGDSDE. The entire CDR3 sequence reads CSARPGDGDSDEQYF.

In regard to this clone: The read finishes 3 residues shy of the CDR3 end, and the germline J gene is used to complete it. J is TRBJ1-1 and V is TRBV20-1, with TRBD1 matching 7 bases. The CDR3 has 18 residues. The V gene's germline CDR1 is DFQATT and CDR2 SNEGSKA (reference sequence). With 2 bases clipped from V and 0 bases from J, the junction kept 15 bases outside the gene matches. The CDR3 DNA, read in part, is TGCAGTGCTAGAACGGCGGACAGGATCATCCCCTTGAACACTGAA. Its translation is CSARTADRIIPLNTE. In full, the CDR3 is CSARTADRIIPLNTEAFF.

With regard to this clone: The DNA ends 3 residues before the CDR3 does, and the rest of the CDR3 is filled in from the germline J gene. The chain is built from TRBV7-8 and TRBJ1-2; 8 positions match TRBD1. The germline CDR1 and CDR2 sequences are SGHVS and FQNEAQ. V dropped 2 bases and J dropped 4; count of bases not matched to a gene: 9. This CDR3 has 16 amino acids. CDR3 sequence: CASSLLDRARAYGYTF. CDR3 DNA (partial): TGTGCCAGCAGCTTACTGGACAGGGCCAGGGCCTATGGC.

About this clone itself: Read coverage stops 3 residues before the CDR3 terminus; the germline J gene supplies the remainder. The chain joins TRBV2 to TRBJ1-3; D is undetermined. The CDR3 has 16 residues. With 4 bases removed from V and 1 base from J, the gap between germline ends came to 14 bases. The germline gives CDR1 SNHLY, CDR2 FYNNEI. The CDR3 DNA, read in part, is TGTGCCAGCAGTGGGGCGGTGGCGGGGTCTGGAAACACC. Translated: CASSGAVAGSGNT. From start to end, the CDR3 is CASSGAVAGSGNTIYF.

To note about this clone: The CDR3 end falls 3 residues outside the read, so it is completed with the germline J gene. The chain is built from TRBV11-3 and TRBJ2-5; TRBD1 agrees at 8 bases. This CDR3 is built from 14 residues. Germline V lookup: CDR1 SGHNT, CDR2 YENEEA. Trimming at V came to 4 bases and at J to 5 bases, leaving 6 bases not matched to a gene. The CDR3 loop reads CASSSRQGKETQYF. CDR3 DNA (partial): TGTGCCAGCAGCTCGAGACAGGGGAAGGAGACC.

About this clone itself: With the read ending 3 residues before the CDR3 end, the germline J gene is used to fill in that end. The chain uses TRBV20-1 and TRBJ2-7; D is possibly TRBD1 or TRBD2 (5 bases each). The CDR3 sequence is 12 residues long. Trimming stripped 6 bases from V and 3 bases from J, with 12 bases between. CDR1 and CDR2 from the germline V gene are DFQATT and SNEGSKA (reference sequence). The CDR3 reads CSARRQGYEQYF. Partial CDR3 DNA: TGCAGTGCCAGGAGGCAGGGCTACGAG.

On this clone itself: The read halts 3 residues ahead of the CDR3 end, with the missing end drawn from the germline J gene. This sequence joins TRBV12-3 or TRBV12-4 and TRBJ2-7; 11 bases align to TRBD2. This CDR3 is 14 amino acids long. V dropped 7 bases and J dropped 4; count of bases not matched to a gene: 6. CDR3 bases read: TGTGCCAGCACCGGTAGCGGGGGGGCTTACGAG. The encoded protein is CASTGSGGAYE. The whole CDR3 protein reads CASTGSGGAYEQYF.

In the case of this clone: The read ends 3 residues early relative to the CDR3; the germline J gene fills the gap. The chain employs TRBV19 and TRBJ2-1; 12 bases map to TRBD2. CDR3 size: 14 residues. Looked up from germline, CDR1 is LNHDA and CDR2 is SQIVND (reference sequence). V lost 10 bases, J lost 2 bases, and 3 bases stayed unmatched. CDR3 sequence: CATRTSGAYNEQFF. The covered CDR3 bases are TGTGCCACCCGGACTAGCGGGGCCTACAATGAG. The full variable domain, rest sourced from reference TRBV19 and TRBJ2-1, is DGGITQSPKYLFRKEGQNVTLSCEQNLNHDAMYWYRQDPGQGLRLIYYSQIVNDFQKGDIAEGYSVSREKKESFPLTVTSAQKNPTAFYLCATRTSGAYNEQFFGPGTRLTVL.

A remark on this clone: The sequenced fragment ends 3 residues before the CDR3 boundary, so the rest is inferred from the germline J gene. The chain has TRBV18 and TRBJ2-7; 9 nucleotides align to TRBD2. Germline CDR1 KGHSH, CDR2 LQKENI. Trimming at V came to 3 bases and at J to 2 bases, leaving 5 bases not matched to a gene. The CDR3 loop spans 15 amino acids. The part of the CDR3 DNA that was read is TGTGCCAGCTCACCGGGCGGGGGGGACACCTACGAG. Amino acids: CASSPGGGDTYE. The whole CDR3 is CASSPGGGDTYEQYF. Drawing the rest from reference TRBV18 and TRBJ2-7, the complete variable domain is NAGVMQNPRHLVRRRGQEARLRCSPMKGHSHVYWYRQLPEEGLKFMVYLQKENIIDESGMPKERFSAEFPKEGPSILRIQQVVRGDSAAYFCASSPGGGDTYEQYFGPGTRLTVT.

CDR3 loop: CASTRTTLAGGTDTQYF. CDR3 DNA, as far as it was read: TGTGCCAGCACCCGAACTACCCTAGCGGGGGGCACAGATACG. The V call is TRBV9, the J call TRBJ2-3; 10 bases align to TRBD2. The sequenced fragment ends 3 residues before the CDR3 boundary, so the rest is inferred from the germline J gene. CDR1 and CDR2 from the germline V gene are SGDLS and YYNGEE. Losses at the gene ends were 6 bases for V and 1 base for J; bases not matched to a gene: 11. This CDR3 comprises 17 residues.

Points on this clone: Coverage ceases 3 residues before the CDR3 finishes, and the germline J gene fills in the end. This chain connects TRBV20-1 to TRBJ2-5, with 13 bases fitting TRBD2. The trim removed 5 bases at V and 2 bases at J, leaving 8 bases unmatched. Germline V lookup: CDR1 DFQATT, CDR2 SNEGSKA (reference sequence). The CDR3 extends over 16 amino acids. The CDR3 reads CSASRTSGGYQETQYF. The CDR3 DNA, read in part, is TGCAGTGCTTCCCGGACTAGCGGGGGCTATCAAGAGACC.

About this clone itself: The CDR3 end lies 3 residues beyond the end of the read and is filled in from the germline J gene. V is TRBV20-1 and J is TRBJ1-1; D unclear. CDR3 length: 13 residues. The V end was cut by 0 bases, the J end by 5 bases, with 10 bases between. In germline, CDR1 is DFQATT, CDR2 SNEGSKA (reference sequence). The sequenced CDR3 bases are TGCAGTGCTAGAGAGTTCCCAATGACTGAA. Amino acids: CSAREFPMTE. The CDR3 in full is CSAREFPMTEAFF.

Comments on this clone: Sequencing ends 3 residues short of the CDR3 end; the germline J gene provides the rest. The chain links TRBV28 to TRBJ2-3; D is uncertain. Germline V CDR1 and CDR2: MDHEN, SYDVKM. This CDR3 has 14 residues. The ends were cut back, 3 bases at V and 1 base at J, with 8 bases in the middle. The CDR3 DNA, read in part, is TGTGCCAGCAGTTTCTACGGTGGCACAGATACG. Translation: CASSFYGGTDT. The full CDR3 reads CASSFYGGTDTQYF.

Details on this clone: The read gets to within 3 residues of the CDR3 end, and the germline J gene fills in the rest. J is TRBJ2-6 and V is TRBV18, with 8 nucleotides matching TRBD1. Germline lookup yields CDR1 KGHSH and CDR2 LQKENI. V trimming: 0 bases; J trimming: 0 bases; junction bases outside the gene matches: 7. CDR3 length: 19 amino acids. CDR3 sequence: CASSPPLDRAHSGANVLTF. CDR3 DNA, as far as it was read: TGTGCCAGCTCACCACCGCTGGACAGGGCCCACTCTGGGGCCAACGTC.

Remarks on this clone: Sequencing ends 3 residues short of the CDR3 end; the germline J gene provides the rest. This chain joins TRBV30 and TRBJ2-2; maybe TRBD1 (6 bases). CDR1 and CDR2 from the germline V gene are GTSNPN and SVGIG (reference sequence). This CDR3 spans 15 amino acids. Trimming shortened V by 0 bases and J by 6 bases, and 14 bases separated the two germline ends. CDR3 bases read: TGTGCCTGGAGTGTACCTTACAGGGAAGCCGGGGAG. This translates into CAWSVPYREAGE. The whole CDR3 is CAWSVPYREAGELFF.